This TCR beta chain was profiled in a study of T cell responses to AZD1222 COVID-19 vaccine. Points on this clone: What it binds is unknown.

Some clones are missing from TCRdb's copy, which holds only in-frame ones; the method was immunoSEQ multiplex PCR. There are 85,000 to 110,000 clones in the sample; 90% occur only once, and about 4.8% lies in the top ten. Findings and caveats of the study: Most donors were white British, females outnumbered males, and clonal diversity was possibly underestimated.

The specimen comprised peripheral blood, sampled on day 0 of AZD1222 vaccination. This clonotype was sampled from an adult in good health.

CDR3 loop: CASSSTSRTDTQYF. For the CDR3, the DNA is TGTGCCAGCAGCTCCACTAGCCGCACAGATACGCAGTATTTT. V usage is TRBV7-3 and J usage is TRBJ2-3; the D gene is possibly TRBD2 (6 bases). The length of the CDR3 is 14 residues. The V gene's germline CDR1 is SGHTA and CDR2 FQGTGA. Between the trimmed V and J ends, which lost 4 bases and 1 base, there was a span of 9 bases. The whole variable domain, filled in from reference TRBV7-3 and TRBJ2-3, reads GAGVSQTPSNKVTEKGKYVELRCDPISGHTALYWYRQSLGQGPEFLIYFQGTGAADDSGLPNDRFFAVRPEGSVSTLKIQRTERGDSAVYLCASSSTSRTDTQYFGPGTRLTVL.